These T cell receptor beta chains were read from a single sample in a study of cytomegalovirus exposure and HLA in healthy donors. Repertoires were generated with immunoSEQ multiplex PCR, while TCRdb's copy carries only in-frame clones and drops some. The repertoire holds more than 100,000 clones, with roughly 80% as singletons. Sequences were obtained from PBMCs. All receptors come from a middle-aged woman in good health and CMV-seropositive. Both conserved end residues are part of each CDR3. Size values are once, few and many counts, or a class for expanded clones, and some rows have none.

TRBJ2-4	TRBV30	.	CAWSVGSGNIQYF
TRBJ2-1	TRBV6-6	.	CGTLAGEYGDEQFF
TRBJ2-2	TRBV5-1	.	CASSRGQGNTGELFF
TRBJ1-1	TRBV5-4	.	CASSLGHSNTEAFF
TRBJ2-7	TRBV11-2	few	CASSLEANRGVYEQYF
TRBJ2-5	TRBV5-5	.	CASSIYRGPQETQYF
TRBJ2-5	TRBV19	few	CASAAGETQYF
TRBJ2-1	TRBV7-8	once	CASSLLAGGVYNEQFF
TRBJ1-1	TRBV5-4	.	CASSRTGNTEAFF
TRBJ1-2	TRBV27	.	CASSLQGAGGYTF
TRBJ2-3	TRBV10-3	.	CATSLGGGEDTQYF
TRBJ2-2	TRBV5-4	.	CASSLQGLGSNTGELFF
TRBJ2-3	TRBV7-8	.	CASSTRQGTDTQYF
TRBJ2-7	TRBV7-9	.	CASSSRQEYEQYF
TRBJ1-2	TRBV6-1	.	CASSESGDYGYTF
TRBJ2-7	TRBV7-9	few	CASSLSYEQYF
TRBJ1-5	TRBV30	.	CAWGTGSNQPQHF
TRBJ1-4	TRBV2	.	CASTRGQGATNEKLFF
TRBJ1-6	TRBV4-1	.	CASSQEFSSYNSPLHF
TRBJ1-2	TRBV6-5	.	CASSSPGQNYGYTF
TRBJ2-7	TRBV11-2	.	CASSFLPTGGQYEQYF
TRBJ2-3	TRBV6-1	.	CASSEPTSGALDTQYF
TRBJ1-3	TRBV6-1	.	CASRLSGTAGNTIYF
TRBJ1-1	TRBV27	.	CASSQDRAGTEAFF
TRBJ2-1	TRBV7-9	few	CASRPRGGFYNEQFF
TRBJ2-4	TRBV30	.	CAWSVGGAKNIQYF
TRBJ1-2	TRBV5-1	.	CASSVESTGSYGYTF
TRBJ2-7	TRBV11-2	once	CASSRSNSYEQYF
TRBJ2-7	TRBV5-1	.	CASSPVSGSLYEQYF
TRBJ1-2	TRBV27	.	CASSQQGRFDGYTF
TRBJ1-6	TRBV5-1	.	CASSLGTDNSLLHF
TRBJ2-2	TRBV2	.	CASSSSGGRNTGELFF
TRBJ1-1	TRBV6-5	few	CASRGTGGWNTEAFF
TRBJ1-3	TRBV6-6	.	CASRTGTGGLNTIYF
TRBJ2-7	TRBV6-5	.	CASSYVPGSYEQYF
TRBJ2-1	TRBV10-3	.	CAISEGRGGQDEQFF
TRBJ1-1	TRBV6-1	once	CASSEFPDTNTEAFF
TRBJ1-5	TRBV7-2	.	CASSFHSNQPQHF
TRBJ2-7	TRBV5-4	once	CASRTSGSSYEQYF